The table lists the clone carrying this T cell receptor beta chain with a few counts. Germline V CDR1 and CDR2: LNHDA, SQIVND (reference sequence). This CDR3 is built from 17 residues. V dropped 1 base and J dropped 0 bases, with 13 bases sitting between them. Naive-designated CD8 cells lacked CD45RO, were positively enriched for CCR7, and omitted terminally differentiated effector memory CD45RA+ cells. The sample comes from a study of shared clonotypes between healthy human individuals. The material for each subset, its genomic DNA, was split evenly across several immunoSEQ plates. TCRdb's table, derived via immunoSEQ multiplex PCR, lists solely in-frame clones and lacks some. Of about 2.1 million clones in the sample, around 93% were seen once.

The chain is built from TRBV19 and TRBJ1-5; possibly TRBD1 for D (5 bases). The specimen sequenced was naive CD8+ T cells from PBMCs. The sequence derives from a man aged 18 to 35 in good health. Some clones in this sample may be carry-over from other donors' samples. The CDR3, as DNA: TGTGCCAGTAGTATAGCCCAAAGGACAACTAGCAATCAGCCCCAGCATTTT. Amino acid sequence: CASSIAQRTTSNQPQHF.